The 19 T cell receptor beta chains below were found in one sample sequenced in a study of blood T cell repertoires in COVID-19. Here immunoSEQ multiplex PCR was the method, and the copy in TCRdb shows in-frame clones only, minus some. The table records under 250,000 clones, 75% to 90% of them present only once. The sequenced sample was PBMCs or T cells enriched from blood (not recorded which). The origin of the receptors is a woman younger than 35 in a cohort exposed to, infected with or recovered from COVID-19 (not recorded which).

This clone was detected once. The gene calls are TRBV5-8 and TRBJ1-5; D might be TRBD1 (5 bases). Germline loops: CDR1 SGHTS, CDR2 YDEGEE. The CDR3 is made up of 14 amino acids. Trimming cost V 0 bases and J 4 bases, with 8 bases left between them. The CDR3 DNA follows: TGTGCCAGCAGCTTGGGACAGAGGAATCAGCCCCAGCATTTT. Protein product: CASSLGQRNQPQHF.

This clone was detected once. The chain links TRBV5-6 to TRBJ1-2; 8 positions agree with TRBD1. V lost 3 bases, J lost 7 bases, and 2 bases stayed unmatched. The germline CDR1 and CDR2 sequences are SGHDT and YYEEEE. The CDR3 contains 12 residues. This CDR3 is CASSSDRVGYTF. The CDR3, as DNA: TGTGCCAGCAGCTCGGACAGGGTTGGCTACACCTTC.

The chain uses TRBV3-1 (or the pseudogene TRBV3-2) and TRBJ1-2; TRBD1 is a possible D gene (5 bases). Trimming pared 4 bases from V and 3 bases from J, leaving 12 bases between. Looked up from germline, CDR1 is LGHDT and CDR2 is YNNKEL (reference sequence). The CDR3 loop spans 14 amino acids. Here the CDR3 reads CASSPGQGDYGYTF. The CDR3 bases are TGTGCCAGCAGCCCTGGGCAGGGTGACTATGGCTACACCTTC.

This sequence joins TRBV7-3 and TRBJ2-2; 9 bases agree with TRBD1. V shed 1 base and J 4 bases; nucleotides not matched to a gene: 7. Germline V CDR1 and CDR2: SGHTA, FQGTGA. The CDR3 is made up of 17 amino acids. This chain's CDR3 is CASSLRAPGQGTGELFF. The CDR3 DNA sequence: TGTGCCAGCAGCTTAAGGGCCCCGGGACAGGGCACCGGGGAGCTGTTTTTT.

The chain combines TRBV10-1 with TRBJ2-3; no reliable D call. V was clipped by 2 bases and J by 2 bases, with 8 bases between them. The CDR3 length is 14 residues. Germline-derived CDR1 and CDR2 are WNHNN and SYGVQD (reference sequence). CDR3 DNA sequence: TGCGCCAGCAGTGAGAACAGCCTCACAGATACGCAGTATTTT. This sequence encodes CASSENSLTDTQYF.

CDR3 sequence: CASSQGTDSYNEQFF. The CDR3 bases are TGTGCCAGCAGCCAAGGGACAGACTCCTACAATGAGCAGTTCTTC. The chain recombines TRBV3-1 (or the pseudogene TRBV3-2) with TRBJ2-1; perhaps TRBD1 as D (6 bases). This CDR3 comprises 15 residues. The germline V and J ends were trimmed by 1 base and 0 bases, with 7 bases remaining between them. The germline CDR1 and CDR2 sequences are LGHDT and YNNKEL (reference sequence).

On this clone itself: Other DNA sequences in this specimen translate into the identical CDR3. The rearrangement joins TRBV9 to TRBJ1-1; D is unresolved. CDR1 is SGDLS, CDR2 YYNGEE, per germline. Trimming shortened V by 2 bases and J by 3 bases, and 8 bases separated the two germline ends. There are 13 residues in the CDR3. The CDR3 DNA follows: TGTGCCAGCAGCGTTAGAGGCGACACTGAAGCTTTCTTT. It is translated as CASSVRGDTEAFF.

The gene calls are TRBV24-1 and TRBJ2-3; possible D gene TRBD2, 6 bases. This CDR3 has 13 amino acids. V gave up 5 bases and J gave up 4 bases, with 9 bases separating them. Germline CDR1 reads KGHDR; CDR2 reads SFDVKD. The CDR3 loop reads CATSGTGADTQYF. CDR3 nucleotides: TGTGCCACCAGTGGGACGGGGGCAGATACGCAGTATTTT.

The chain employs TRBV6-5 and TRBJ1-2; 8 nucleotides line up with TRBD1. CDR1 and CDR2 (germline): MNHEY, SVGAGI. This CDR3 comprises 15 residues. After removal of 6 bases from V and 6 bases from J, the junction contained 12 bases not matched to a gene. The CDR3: CASSQHPDRANGYTF. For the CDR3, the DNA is TGTGCCAGCAGCCAACACCCGGACAGGGCCAATGGCTACACCTTC.

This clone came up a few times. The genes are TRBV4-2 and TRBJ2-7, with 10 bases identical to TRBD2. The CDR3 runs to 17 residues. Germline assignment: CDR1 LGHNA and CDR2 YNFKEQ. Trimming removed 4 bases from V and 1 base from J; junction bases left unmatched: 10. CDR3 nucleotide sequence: TGTGCCAGCAGCCGCCACCTAGCGGGGGACTCATCCTACGAGCAGTACTTC. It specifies CASSRHLAGDSSYEQYF.

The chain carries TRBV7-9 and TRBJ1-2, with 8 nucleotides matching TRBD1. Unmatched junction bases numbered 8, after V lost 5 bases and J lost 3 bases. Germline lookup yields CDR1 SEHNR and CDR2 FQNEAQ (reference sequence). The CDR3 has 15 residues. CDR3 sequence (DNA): TGTGCCAGCAGCATAACCGGGACAGGCCACTATGGCTACACCTTC. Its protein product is CASSITGTGHYGYTF.

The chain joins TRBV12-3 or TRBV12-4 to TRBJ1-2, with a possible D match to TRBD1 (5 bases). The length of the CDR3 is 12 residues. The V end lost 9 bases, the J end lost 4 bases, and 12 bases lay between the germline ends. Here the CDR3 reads CASTWGVYGYTF. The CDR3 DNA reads TGTGCCAGTACTTGGGGGGTCTATGGCTACACCTTC.

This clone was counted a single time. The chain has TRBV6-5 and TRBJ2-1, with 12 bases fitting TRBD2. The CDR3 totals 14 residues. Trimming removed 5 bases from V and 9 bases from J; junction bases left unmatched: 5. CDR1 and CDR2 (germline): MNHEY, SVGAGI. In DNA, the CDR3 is TGTGCCAGCAGTCGACTAGCGGGAGTGGGTGAGCAGTTCTTC. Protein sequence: CASSRLAGVGEQFF.

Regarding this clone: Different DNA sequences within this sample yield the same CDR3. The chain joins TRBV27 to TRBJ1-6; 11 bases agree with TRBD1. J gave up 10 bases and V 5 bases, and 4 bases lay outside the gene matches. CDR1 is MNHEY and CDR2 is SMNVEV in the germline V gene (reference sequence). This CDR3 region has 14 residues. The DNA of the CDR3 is TGTGCCAGCAGTCCCGGGACAGGGGGATCACCCCTCCACTTT. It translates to CASSPGTGGSPLHF.

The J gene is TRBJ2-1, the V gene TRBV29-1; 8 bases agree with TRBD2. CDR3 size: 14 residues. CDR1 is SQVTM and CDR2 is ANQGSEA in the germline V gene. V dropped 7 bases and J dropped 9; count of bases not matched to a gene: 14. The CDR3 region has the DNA TGCAGCGGTGAGAGGATAGCGGGATTGGGTGAGCAGTTCTTC. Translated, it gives CSGERIAGLGEQFF.

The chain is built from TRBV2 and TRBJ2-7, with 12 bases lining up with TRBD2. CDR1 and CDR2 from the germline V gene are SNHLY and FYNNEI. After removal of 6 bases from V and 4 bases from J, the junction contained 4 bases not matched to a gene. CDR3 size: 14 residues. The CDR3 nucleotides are TGTGCCAGCAGGAGGACTAGCGGGGATTACGAGCAGTACTTC. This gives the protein CASRRTSGDYEQYF.

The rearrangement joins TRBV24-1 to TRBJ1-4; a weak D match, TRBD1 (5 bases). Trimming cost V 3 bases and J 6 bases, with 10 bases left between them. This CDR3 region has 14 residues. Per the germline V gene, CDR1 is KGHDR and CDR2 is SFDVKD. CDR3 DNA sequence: TGTGCCACCAGTGATGGGGGGAATGATGAAAAACTGTTTTTT. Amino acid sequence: CATSDGGNDEKLFF.

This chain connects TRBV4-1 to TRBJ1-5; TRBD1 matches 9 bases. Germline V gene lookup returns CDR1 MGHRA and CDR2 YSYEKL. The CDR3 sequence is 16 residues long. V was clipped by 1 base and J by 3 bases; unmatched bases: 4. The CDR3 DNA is TGCGCCAGCAGCCAAGCGGGACAGGGTGACAATCAGCCCCAGCATTTT. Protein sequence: CASSQAGQGDNQPQHF.

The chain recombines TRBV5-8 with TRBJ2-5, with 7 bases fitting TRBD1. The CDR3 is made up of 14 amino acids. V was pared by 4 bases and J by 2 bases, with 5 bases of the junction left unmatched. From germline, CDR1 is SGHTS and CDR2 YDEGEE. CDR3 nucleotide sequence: TGTGCCAGCAGCACGGGACAGAGACAAGAGACCCAGTACTTC. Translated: CASSTGQRQETQYF.